This note documents a single T cell receptor beta chain sequence. This sample was taken from a study of cytomegalovirus exposure and HLA in healthy donors. Study-wide background: A prior study identified 110 million or so unique TCR beta sequences from some 200 million T cells. Around 89 million unique TCRs from HLA-typed donors made up an early data release.

The study ran its PCR with 60 Vbeta and 13 Jbeta primers. The data were produced by immunoSEQ multiplex PCR, yet TCRdb's version contains in-frame clones alone and is incomplete. The sample shows approximately 130,000 clones, about four fifths of them seen only once. Germline loops: CDR1 SGDLS, CDR2 YYNGEE. The junction had 8 bases not matched to a gene; V was cut back by 10 bases and J by 1 base. The CDR3 covers 14 residues. The rearrangement uses TRBV9 and TRBJ1-3, with 7 positions matching TRBD1. Sequenced material: PBMCs. This TCR came from a woman in her forties in good health and CMV-seronegative. The CDR3 here is CASDRDGSGNTIYF. CDR3 in DNA: TGTGCCTCCGACAGGGACGGATCTGGAAACACCATATATTTT.